These 26 T cell receptor beta chains share one sample of origin, sequenced in a study of T cell responses to AZD1222 COVID-19 vaccine. Libraries were prepared by immunoSEQ multiplex PCR; TCRdb keeps only in-frame clonotypes and omits some of them. The table shows 150,000 to 170,000 clones, with over 85% occurring only once. The sequencing here drew on peripheral blood, taken on day 0 of AZD1222 vaccination. These receptors all stem from an adult in good health.

The gene calls are TRBV7-9 and TRBJ2-7; 8 bases match TRBD2. The CDR3 has 17 amino acids. CDR1 SEHNR and CDR2 FQNEAQ come from the germline V gene (reference sequence). Losses at the gene ends were 1 base for V and 2 bases for J; bases not matched to a gene: 10. CDR3 residues: CASSLGQTGLDAYEQYF. The CDR3 DNA follows: TGTGCCAGCAGCTTAGGGCAAACGGGACTAGATGCCTACGAGCAGTACTTC.

This clone was recorded only once. This chain connects TRBV5-1 to TRBJ1-2, with D perhaps matching TRBD1 (5 bases). Trimming removed 5 bases from V and 5 bases from J, with 13 bases in between. Germline loops: CDR1 SGHRS, CDR2 YFSETQ. The CDR3 consists of 13 residues. CDR3: CASRGDGAYGYTF. The CDR3 nucleotides read TGCGCCAGCAGGGGGGACGGGGCTTATGGCTACACCTTC.

The chain links TRBV10-3 to TRBJ1-2; D may be TRBD1 (5 bases). CDR3 length equals 14 residues. Trimming pared 6 bases from V and 4 bases from J, leaving 15 bases between. The germline V gene has CDR1 ENHRY and CDR2 SYGVKD. This CDR3 is CAIRGDGGFYGYTF. The CDR3 nucleotides read TGTGCCATCAGGGGGGACGGGGGATTCTATGGCTACACCTTC.

V and J are TRBV7-8 and TRBJ1-1; TRBD1 agrees at 7 bases. The V gene end was trimmed by 6 bases and the J gene end by 1 base; junction bases not matched to a gene: 8. The germline CDR1 and CDR2 sequences are SGHVS and FQNEAQ. The CDR3 runs 15 residues. The CDR3 DNA is TGTGCCAGCAGAATTGCACAGGGGCGGAACACTGAAGCTTTCTTT. It yields the protein CASRIAQGRNTEAFF.

The genes are TRBV19 and TRBJ2-3, with TRBD2 matching 9 bases. This CDR3 contains 18 residues. The ends lost 5 bases at V and 0 bases at J; junction bases unmatched: 12. The germline V gene has CDR1 LNHDA and CDR2 SQIVND (reference sequence). The CDR3 DNA reads as TGTGCCAGTAGTGGGAGGTTTGGACTAGCGCCGAGCACAGATACGCAGTATTTT. Translated, it gives CASSGRFGLAPSTDTQYF. Filled out from reference TRBV19 and TRBJ2-3, the complete variable domain reads DGGITQSPKYLFRKEGQNVTLSCEQNLNHDAMYWYRQDPGQGLRLIYYSQIVNDFQKGDIAEGYSVSREKKESFPLTVTSAQKNPTAFYLCASSGRFGLAPSTDTQYFGPGTRLTVL.

This clone was counted a few times. This rearrangement joins TRBV6-2 or TRBV6-3 to TRBJ1-5; perhaps TRBD1 as D (5 bases). Deletions cut 6 bases from V and 7 bases from J, with 13 bases between. This CDR3 has 13 residues. The germline gives CDR1 MNHEY, CDR2 SVGEGT. The CDR3 is CASSSQRDQPQHF. The CDR3 DNA reads TGTGCCAGCAGCTCCCAGAGGGACCAGCCCCAGCATTTT.

The chain joins TRBV28 to TRBJ1-2; D is undetermined. CDR3 length: 12 residues. Deletions cut 8 bases from V and 4 bases from J, with 11 bases between. The germline V gene encodes CDR1 MDHEN and CDR2 SYDVKM. The chain's CDR3 is CASSPRGYGYTF. DNA of the CDR3: TGTGCCAGCTCCCCTCGGGGCTATGGCTACACCTTC.

CDR3 residues: CASSQELNTEAFF. CDR3 coding DNA: TGTGCCAGCAGCCAAGAACTCAACACTGAAGCTTTCTTT. The chain combines TRBV5-4 with TRBJ1-1; D gene ambiguous. V lost 4 bases to trimming and J lost 2 bases, with 9 bases between them. The CDR3 loop spans 13 amino acids. The germline V gene has CDR1 SGHNT and CDR2 YYREEE (reference sequence).

The chain employs TRBV7-2 and TRBJ2-3; D call uncertain. The CDR3 consists of 15 residues. Germline V gene data show CDR1 as SGHTA and CDR2 as FQGNSA. V shed 4 bases and J shed 0 bases, with 11 bases lying between them. The CDR3 nucleotides are TGTGCCAGCAGCTCGCAGGCTCCTAGCACAGATACGCAGTATTTT. As protein: CASSSQAPSTDTQYF.

V usage is TRBV18 and J usage is TRBJ1-1; D is perhaps TRBD1 (6 bases). The germline CDR1 and CDR2 sequences are KGHSH and LQKENI. The V end lost 0 bases, the J end lost 12 bases, and 14 bases lay between the germline ends. This CDR3 region has 13 residues. The CDR3 is CASSPPEQGRTFF. CDR3 nucleotides: TGTGCCAGCTCACCACCGGAACAGGGTCGGACTTTCTTT. The full variable domain, rest sourced from reference TRBV18 and TRBJ1-1, is NAGVMQNPRHLVRRRGQEARLRCSPMKGHSHVYWYRQLPEEGLKFMVYLQKENIIDESGMPKERFSAEFPKEGPSILRIQQVVRGDSAAYFCASSPPEQGRTFFGQGTRLTVV.

A single count supports this clone. This chain's CDR3 is CASTRGAGSSSYEQYF. In DNA form, the CDR3 reads TGCGCCAGCACTAGGGGGGCGGGTTCAAGCTCCTACGAGCAGTACTTC. This chain uses TRBV10-2 with TRBJ2-7; D possibly matches TRBD1 or TRBD2 (6 bases each). V shed 7 bases and J shed 0 bases, with 19 bases lying between them. Germline V CDR1 and CDR2: WSHSY, SAAADI. The CDR3 runs to 16 residues.

The chain uses TRBV9 and TRBJ1-5, with D uncertain. The CDR3 has 13 amino acids. Per the germline V gene, CDR1 is SGDLS and CDR2 is YYNGEE. The ends were cut back, 2 bases at V and 7 bases at J, with 10 bases in the middle. In DNA form, the CDR3 reads TGTGCCAGCAGCGTCGGGGAGAGGCAGCCCCAGCATTTT. Its translation is CASSVGERQPQHF.

The CDR3 nucleotides are TGTGCCAGCAGCCAGGTTACAGGTACGCGGCAAGAGACCCAGTACTTC. Its translation: CASSQVTGTRQETQYF. The chain combines TRBV3-1 (or the pseudogene TRBV3-2) with TRBJ2-5; tentative D call: TRBD1 (5 bases). CDR1 LGHDT and CDR2 YNNKEL come from the germline V gene (reference sequence). The CDR3 runs 16 residues. The V gene lost 3 bases and the J gene lost 2 bases, with 16 bases spanning the gap.

This chain connects TRBV5-4 to TRBJ1-2; the D is unclear. V was shortened by 0 bases and J by 2 bases, with 8 bases between the two germline ends. The CDR3 runs to 14 residues. The germline gives CDR1 SGHNT, CDR2 YYREEE (reference sequence). CDR3 residues: CASSLGGENYGYTF. For the CDR3, the DNA is TGTGCCAGCAGCTTGGGTGGGGAAAACTATGGCTACACCTTC.

As regards this clone: The sample contains more than one DNA sequence encoding this CDR3. V gene TRBV27 combines with J gene TRBJ2-1; possible D gene TRBD1, 6 bases. Per the germline V gene, CDR1 is MNHEY and CDR2 is SMNVEV (reference sequence). V was trimmed by 8 bases and J by 0 bases, leaving 11 bases between them. The CDR3 extends over 14 amino acids. In nucleotides, the CDR3 is TGTGCCAGCTCTAGGGGGAGCTCCTACAATGAGCAGTTCTTC. Its translation: CASSRGSSYNEQFF.

V is TRBV19 and J is TRBJ1-5; D is ambiguous. Trimming stripped 1 base from V and 7 bases from J, with 14 bases between. Per germline, CDR1 LNHDA and CDR2 SQIVND (reference sequence). This CDR3 region has 15 residues. CDR3 sequence: CASSIAPDGIQPQHF. CDR3 coding DNA: TGTGCCAGTAGTATAGCCCCAGACGGAATCCAGCCCCAGCATTTT.

J is TRBJ2-2 and V is TRBV4-3, with TRBD1 matching 7 bases. V lost 0 bases to trimming and J lost 0 bases; unmatched junction nucleotides: 7. This CDR3 spans 18 amino acids. Germline CDR1 LGHNA, CDR2 YSLEER. CDR3 in DNA: TGCGCCAGCAGCCAAGATTCATTAGGGACAGCGAACACCGGGGAGCTGTTTTTT. It codes for CASSQDSLGTANTGELFF.

The V and J genes are TRBV12-3 or TRBV12-4 and TRBJ1-2; 9 bases are a match to TRBD1. V was pared by 6 bases and J by 6 bases, with 5 bases of the junction left unmatched. The CDR3 runs to 13 residues. The CDR3 spells CASSLTGGHGYTF. CDR3 bases: TGTGCCAGCAGCTTGACAGGGGGGCATGGCTACACCTTC.

V gene TRBV5-1 combines with J gene TRBJ1-1; D is perhaps TRBD1 (6 bases). This CDR3 has 14 residues. Germline CDR1 SGHRS, CDR2 YFSETQ. The germline V and J ends were trimmed by 4 bases and 6 bases, with 16 bases remaining between them. CDR3 region: CASSPGQRPPEAFF. CDR3 DNA: TGCGCCAGCAGCCCCGGACAGAGGCCCCCTGAAGCTTTCTTT.

This chain uses TRBV6-2 or TRBV6-3 with TRBJ1-4, with TRBD1 as a possible D gene (6 bases). V was clipped by 2 bases and J by 3 bases, with 13 bases between them. Germline CDR1 is MNHEY and CDR2 is SVGEGT. The length of the CDR3 is 16 residues. CDR3 in amino acids: CASSYPIRQANEKLFF. The DNA of the CDR3 is TGTGCCAGCAGTTACCCTATTCGACAGGCTAATGAAAAACTGTTTTTT.

The V and J genes are TRBV19 and TRBJ1-5; D might be TRBD1 (5 bases). The V and J ends lost 1 base and 5 bases respectively, with 15 bases between them. Germline loops: CDR1 LNHDA, CDR2 SQIVND (reference sequence). This CDR3 has 16 residues. Here the CDR3 reads CASSIVARVSHQPQHF. The CDR3 nucleotides read TGTGCCAGTAGTATAGTGGCCAGGGTTTCTCATCAGCCCCAGCATTTT. The variable domain in full, with the rest retrieved from reference TRBV19 and TRBJ1-5, is DGGITQSPKYLFRKEGQNVTLSCEQNLNHDAMYWYRQDPGQGLRLIYYSQIVNDFQKGDIAEGYSVSREKKESFPLTVTSAQKNPTAFYLCASSIVARVSHQPQHFGDGTRLSIL.

This chain uses TRBV7-9 with TRBJ1-2, with D perhaps matching TRBD1 (5 bases). Between the trimmed V and J ends, which lost 7 bases and 4 bases, there was a span of 37 bases. Germline-derived CDR1 and CDR2 are SEHNR and FQNEAQ (reference sequence). The CDR3 runs to 21 residues. CDR3 DNA sequence: TGTGCCAGCACCGCCCGAAGACCTCACCCTATTTCAGGGAATCAAAGCTATGGCTACACCTTC. Encoded protein: CASTARRPHPISGNQSYGYTF.

V and J are TRBV12-3 or TRBV12-4 and TRBJ1-2; D remains ambiguous. CDR3 length: 11 amino acids. V was pared by 5 bases and J by 6 bases, with 7 bases between. The chain's CDR3 is CASSQSDGYTF. In DNA form, the CDR3 reads TGTGCCAGCAGTCAGAGTGATGGCTACACCTTC.

The chain employs TRBV5-1 and TRBJ2-2; no reliable D call. The length of the CDR3 is 16 residues. Germline V gene sequence: CDR1 SGHRS, CDR2 YFSETQ. V was pared by 0 bases and J by 0 bases, with 9 bases between. The CDR3 coding sequence is TGCGCCAGCAGCTTGGGGGCATCCGCGAACACCGGGGAGCTGTTTTTT. Residues: CASSLGASANTGELFF.

This clone occurred once. The chain uses TRBV7-2 and TRBJ1-1; no clear D. The germline V gene encodes CDR1 SGHTA and CDR2 FQGNSA. This CDR3 has 13 amino acids. V was cut by 0 bases and J by 10 bases, with 12 bases left in between. The CDR3 DNA reads TGTGCCAGCAGCTTAGCGGTTTCGGACGGAGCTTTCTTT. Translating gives CASSLAVSDGAFF.

This CDR3 reads CATSRGGTGGVYEQYF. CDR3 DNA: TGTGCCACCAGCAGAGGGGGAACAGGGGGAGTCTACGAGCAGTACTTC. V is TRBV15 and J is TRBJ2-7; 8 bases match TRBD1. Germline CDR1 LNHNV, CDR2 YYDKDF (reference sequence). Trimming at V came to 1 base and at J to 3 bases, leaving 8 bases not matched to a gene. The CDR3 contains 16 residues.